The present entry profiles one T cell receptor beta chain with its context. Its antigen is currently unknown. Unique molecular identifiers tagged individual cDNA molecules. TCRdb re-called the 5' RACE reads with MiXCR, one entry per CDR3 protein. The table lists about 100,000 distinct CDR3 sequences, 11% of them singletons, with 6.5% to 8% in the top ten. V dropped 4 bases and J dropped 5 bases, with 6 bases sitting between them. CDR1 and CDR2 from the germline V gene are MDHEN and SYDVKM. This CDR3 is 11 amino acids long. This sample stems from a study of early T cells in non-severe SARS-CoV-2 infection. Overall study: It was bulk RNA from unsorted whole blood that was sequenced, and the chains were unpaired.

Notes on the study in general: In VDJdb matching, anti-spike CD8 responses were favored while private and CD4 specificities went missing.

The rearrangement uses TRBV28 and TRBJ2-7, with D hard to call. The sample comprised whole blood. The sequence was obtained from an adult who was a healthcare worker with PCR-confirmed SARS-CoV-2 infection or an uninfected control (not recorded which). The CDR3 sequence: CASSSADEQYF. The CDR3 nucleotides are TGTGCCAGCAGTTCCGCTGACGAGCAGTACTTC.